This T cell receptor (beta chain) was documented in a study of molecular identifiers for immune sequencing clone quantification. This clonotype has just a few counts. The length of the CDR3 is 14 residues. V was trimmed by 3 bases and J by 9 bases, leaving 14 bases between them. CDR1 SGHVS and CDR2 FQNEAQ come from the germline V gene. MiXCR, run by TCRdb on the PCR reads, gives a single entry per CDR3 protein. This table has approximately 500,000 distinct CDR3 sequences, over 20% appearing once. This chain connects TRBV7-8 to TRBJ2-2; TRBD1 or TRBD2 may be the D gene (5 bases each). The sequenced sample consisted of naive CD8+ T cells from blood, with Jurkat cell RNA spiked in. Described subset: FACS-sorted CD8+CD4-CCR7+CD45RA+ naive T cells. The source of this sequence is a human donor in good health. Some libraries in this study had Jurkat cell RNA spiked in. CDR3 sequence: CASSFPPGTRELFF. The CDR3 DNA reads TGTGCCAGCAGCTTCCCACCCGGGACCAGGGAGCTGTTTTTT.